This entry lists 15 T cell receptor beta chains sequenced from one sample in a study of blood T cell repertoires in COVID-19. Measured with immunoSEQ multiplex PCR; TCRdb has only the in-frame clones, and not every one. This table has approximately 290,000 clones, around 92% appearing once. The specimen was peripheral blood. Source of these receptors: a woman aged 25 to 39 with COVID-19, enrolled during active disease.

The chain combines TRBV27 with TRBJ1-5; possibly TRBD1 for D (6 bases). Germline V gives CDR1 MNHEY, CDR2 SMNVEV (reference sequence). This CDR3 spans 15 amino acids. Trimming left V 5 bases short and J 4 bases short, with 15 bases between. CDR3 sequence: CASSPTGWENQPQHF. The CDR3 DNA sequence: TGTGCCAGCAGTCCCACAGGGTGGGAGAATCAGCCCCAGCATTTT.

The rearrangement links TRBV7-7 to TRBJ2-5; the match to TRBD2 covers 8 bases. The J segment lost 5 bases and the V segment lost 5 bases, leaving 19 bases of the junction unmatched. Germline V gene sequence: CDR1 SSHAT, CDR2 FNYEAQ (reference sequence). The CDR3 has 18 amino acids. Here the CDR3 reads CASSPTSGLAGMGETQYF. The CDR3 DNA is TGTGCCAGCAGCCCCACCTCCGGGTTAGCGGGGATGGGGGAGACCCAGTACTTC.

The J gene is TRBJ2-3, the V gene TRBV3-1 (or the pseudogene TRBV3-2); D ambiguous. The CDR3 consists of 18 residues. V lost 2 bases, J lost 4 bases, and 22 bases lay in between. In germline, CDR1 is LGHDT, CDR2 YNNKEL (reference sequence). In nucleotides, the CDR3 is TGTGCCAGCAGCCAAAACCAACCTCTCGCGTCAATCCCAGATACGCAGTATTTT. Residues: CASSQNQPLASIPDTQYF.

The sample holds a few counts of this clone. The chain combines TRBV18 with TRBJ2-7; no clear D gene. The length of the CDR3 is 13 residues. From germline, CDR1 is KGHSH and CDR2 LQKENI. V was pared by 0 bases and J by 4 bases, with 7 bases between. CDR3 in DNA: TGTGCCAGCTCACCACCGAGCATTTACGAGCAGTACTTC. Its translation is CASSPPSIYEQYF.

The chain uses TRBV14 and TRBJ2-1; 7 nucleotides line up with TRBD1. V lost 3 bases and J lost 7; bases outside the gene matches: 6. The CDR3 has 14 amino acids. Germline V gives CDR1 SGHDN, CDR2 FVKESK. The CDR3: CASSHRDSGNEQFF. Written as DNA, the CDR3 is TGTGCCAGCAGCCACCGGGACAGTGGGAATGAGCAGTTCTTC. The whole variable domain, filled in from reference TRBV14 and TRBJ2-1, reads EAGVTQFPSHSVIEKGQTVTLRCDPISGHDNLYWYRRVMGKEIKFLLHFVKESKQDESGMPNNRFLAERTGGTYSTLKVQPAELEDSGVYFCASSHRDSGNEQFFGPGTRLTVL.

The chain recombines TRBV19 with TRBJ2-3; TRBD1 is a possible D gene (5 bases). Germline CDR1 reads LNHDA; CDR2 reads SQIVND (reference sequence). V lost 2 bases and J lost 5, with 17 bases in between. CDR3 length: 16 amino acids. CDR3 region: CASSISRAEPRDTQYF. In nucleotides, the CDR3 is TGTGCCAGTAGTATATCCAGGGCCGAGCCCAGAGATACGCAGTATTTT.

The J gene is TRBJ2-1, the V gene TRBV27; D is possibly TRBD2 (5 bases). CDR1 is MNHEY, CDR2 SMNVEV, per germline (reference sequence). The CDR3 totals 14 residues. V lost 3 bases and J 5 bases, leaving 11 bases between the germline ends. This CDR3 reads CASSFGERNNEQFF. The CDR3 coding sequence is TGTGCCAGCAGTTTCGGGGAACGTAACAATGAGCAGTTCTTC.

CDR3: CASSEQGENTEAFF. DNA of the CDR3: TGCGCCAGCAGTGAGCAGGGGGAAAACACTGAAGCTTTCTTT. The chain is built from TRBV10-1 and TRBJ1-1, with 7 bases identical to TRBD1. CDR1 is WNHNN and CDR2 is SYGVQD in the germline V gene (reference sequence). With 2 bases clipped from V and 2 bases from J, the junction kept 2 bases outside the gene matches. The CDR3 loop spans 14 amino acids.

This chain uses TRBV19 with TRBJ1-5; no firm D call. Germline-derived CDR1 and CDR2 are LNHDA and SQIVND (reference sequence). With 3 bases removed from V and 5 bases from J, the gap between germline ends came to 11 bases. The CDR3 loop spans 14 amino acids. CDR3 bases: TGTGCCAGTAGTATCCCGCGGGGTTATCAGCCCCAGCATTTT. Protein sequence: CASSIPRGYQPQHF.

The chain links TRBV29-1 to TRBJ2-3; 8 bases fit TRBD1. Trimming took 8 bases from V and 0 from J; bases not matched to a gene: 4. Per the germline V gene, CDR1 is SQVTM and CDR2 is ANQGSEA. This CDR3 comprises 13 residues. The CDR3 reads CSSGQGSTDTQYF. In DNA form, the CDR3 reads TGCAGCTCAGGACAGGGTAGCACAGATACGCAGTATTTT.

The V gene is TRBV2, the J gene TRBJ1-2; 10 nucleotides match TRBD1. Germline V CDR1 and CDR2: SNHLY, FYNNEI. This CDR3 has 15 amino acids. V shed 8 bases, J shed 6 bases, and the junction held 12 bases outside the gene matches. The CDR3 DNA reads TGTGCCAGCTTCTCCCCGGGACAGGGGCCAAATGGCTACACCTTC. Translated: CASFSPGQGPNGYTF.

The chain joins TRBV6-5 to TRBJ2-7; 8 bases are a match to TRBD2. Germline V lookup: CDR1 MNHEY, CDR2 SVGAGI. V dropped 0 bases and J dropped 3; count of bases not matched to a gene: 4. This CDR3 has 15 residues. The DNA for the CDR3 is TGTGCCAGCAGTTACTCAGGCGGGGGGTACTACGAGCAGTACTTC. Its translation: CASSYSGGGYYEQYF.

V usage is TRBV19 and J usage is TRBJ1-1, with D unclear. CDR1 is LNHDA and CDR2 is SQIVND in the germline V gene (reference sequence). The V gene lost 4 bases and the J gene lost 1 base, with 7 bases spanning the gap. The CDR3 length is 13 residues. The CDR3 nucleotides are TGTGCCAGTAGTACCCCACAGAACACTGAAGCTTTCTTT. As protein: CASSTPQNTEAFF.

The CDR3 DNA is TGCGCCAGCAGTCTCGGGACACCGAACACTGAAGCTTTCTTT. Translated: CASSLGTPNTEAFF. The chain couples TRBV23-1 to TRBJ1-1; perhaps TRBD1 as D (6 bases). TRBV23-1 is recorded as an ORF, its role being uncertain. V was shortened by 4 bases and J by 1 base, with 10 bases between the two germline ends. CDR3 length: 14 residues.

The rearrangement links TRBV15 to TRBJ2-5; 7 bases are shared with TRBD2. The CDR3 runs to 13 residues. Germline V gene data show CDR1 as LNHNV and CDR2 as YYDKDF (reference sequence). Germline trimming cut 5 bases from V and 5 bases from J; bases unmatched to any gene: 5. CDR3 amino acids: CATSGGLGETQYF. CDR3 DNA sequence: TGTGCCACCAGCGGAGGACTAGGTGAGACCCAGTACTTC.